This TCR beta chain was observed in a study of T cell repertoires in cytomegalovirus infection. Study overall: It was the public TCR beta signatures that indicated both CMV infection and matching HLA type.

One entry per CDR3 protein results from TCRdb running MiXCR on the reads. The profile shows around 71,000 distinct CDR3 sequences, roughly 20% of them singletons. To note about this clonotype: Its cognate antigen is unknown.

Germline V gene data show CDR1 as MDHEN and CDR2 as SYDVKM. Between the trimmed V and J ends, which lost 2 bases and 3 bases, there was a span of 10 bases. CDR3 length: 14 amino acids. The V gene is TRBV28, the J gene TRBJ1-1; no reliable D call. Sequences were derived from CD8+ T cells from cultured PBMCs, sampled from culture after CMV antigen stimulation. This clonotype was sampled from a human donor in good health (CMV status not recorded). Some clones in this sample may be carry-over from other donors' samples. CDR3 loop: CASSLDTEYTEAFF. The CDR3 nucleotides read TGTGCCAGCAGTTTAGACACGGAATACACTGAAGCTTTCTTT.